The 26 T cell receptor beta chains below come from one sample, sequenced in a study of cytomegalovirus exposure and HLA in healthy donors. PCR involved 60 Vbeta and 13 Jbeta primers. TCRdb's copy holds only in-frame clones and misses some; the assay was immunoSEQ multiplex PCR. The table includes about 270,000 clones, more than 55% detected once. The sample taken for sequencing was PBMCs. These receptors all come from a female donor in good health and CMV-seronegative.

CDR3 in amino acids: CASSGSGGGSPYEQYF. CDR3 nucleotides: TGTGCCAGTAGTGGATCGGGGGGCGGGAGTCCCTACGAGCAGTACTTC. This chain joins TRBV19 and TRBJ2-7, with D perhaps TRBD2 (7 bases). This CDR3 has 16 amino acids. Germline V gives CDR1 LNHDA, CDR2 SQIVND (reference sequence). V gave up 5 bases and J gave up 2 bases, with 19 bases separating them.

V gene TRBV27 combines with J gene TRBJ2-3, with D tentatively TRBD1 (5 bases). This CDR3 is built from 15 residues. The germline V gene has CDR1 MNHEY and CDR2 SMNVEV (reference sequence). Trimming cost V 3 bases and J 4 bases, with 14 bases left between them. CDR3 in amino acids: CASSFKGEGSDTQYF. In DNA, the CDR3 is TGTGCCAGCAGTTTTAAAGGGGAAGGATCAGATACGCAGTATTTT.

This clone was seen more than once but under ten times. This chain connects TRBV27 to TRBJ1-1, with 9 positions matching TRBD1. The CDR3 has 14 amino acids. Germline CDR1 is MNHEY and CDR2 is SMNVEV (reference sequence). The trim removed 6 bases at V and 1 base at J, leaving 3 bases unmatched. CDR3: CASRLTGGNTEAFF. The CDR3 DNA sequence: TGTGCCAGCAGACTGACAGGGGGGAACACTGAAGCTTTCTTT.

The chain combines TRBV5-4 with TRBJ2-7; 7 nucleotides match TRBD1. The CDR3 is 15 residues long. Per germline, CDR1 SGHNT and CDR2 YYREEE (reference sequence). V lost 1 base and J lost 1; bases outside the gene matches: 5. The CDR3 DNA reads as TGTGCCAGCAGCTTGCAGACAGGGCTATCCTACGAGCAGTACTTC. As protein: CASSLQTGLSYEQYF.

The CDR3 DNA sequence: TGCGCCAGCAGCACCAGGGGGCCCTATGGCTACACCTTC. Protein sequence: CASSTRGPYGYTF. The chain couples TRBV4-1 to TRBJ1-2; 8 bases line up with TRBD1. Looked up from germline, CDR1 is MGHRA and CDR2 is YSYEKL. V was pared by 5 bases and J by 4 bases, with 3 bases of the junction left unmatched. The CDR3 runs to 13 residues.

This rearrangement joins TRBV7-6 to TRBJ2-7, with D possibly matching TRBD2 (5 bases). The V end was cut by 5 bases, the J end by 3 bases, with 8 bases between. Per germline, CDR1 SGHVS and CDR2 FNYEAQ. The CDR3 is 12 amino acids. CDR3 protein: CASSPLGYEQYF. CDR3 nucleotide sequence: TGTGCCAGCAGCCCACTAGGCTACGAGCAGTACTTC.

The gene calls are TRBV5-4 and TRBJ2-1; 10 bases fit TRBD1. CDR1 and CDR2 from the germline V gene are SGHNT and YYREEE (reference sequence). V shed 6 bases, J shed 9 bases, and the junction held 18 bases outside the gene matches. The CDR3 consists of 17 residues. The CDR3 DNA reads TGTGCCAGCAATCGTCGACCCGGGACAGGGGTTTCTAGTGAGCAGTTCTTC. This encodes CASNRRPGTGVSSEQFF.

This chain links TRBV5-4 with TRBJ2-3, with 14 nucleotides matching TRBD2. This CDR3 comprises 17 residues. In germline, CDR1 is SGHNT, CDR2 YYREEE (reference sequence). The junction had 7 bases not matched to a gene; V was cut back by 4 bases and J by 3 bases. CDR3 DNA: TGTGCCAGCAGCCTAGGACTAGCGGGAGGTTGGACAGATACGCAGTATTTT. Translation: CASSLGLAGGWTDTQYF.

The J gene is TRBJ2-1, the V gene TRBV11-2; possibly TRBD2 for D (6 bases). The CDR3 runs to 14 residues. V was cut by 5 bases and J by 7 bases, with 15 bases left in between. The V gene's germline CDR1 is SGHAT and CDR2 FQNNGV. CDR3 coding DNA: TGTGCCAGCAGCCCCCCTTGGGACTTTAATGAGCAGTTCTTC. It codes for CASSPPWDFNEQFF.

CDR3: CASSVGETEQFF. The CDR3, as DNA: TGTGCCAGCAGCGTAGGGGAGACGGAGCAGTTCTTC. The chain is built from TRBV9 and TRBJ2-1; D may be TRBD2 (5 bases). The CDR3 is 12 residues long. CDR1 is SGDLS and CDR2 is YYNGEE in the germline V gene. The ends were cut back, 0 bases at V and 10 bases at J, with 8 bases in the middle.

The chain uses TRBV12-5 and TRBJ2-3, with D perhaps TRBD2 (6 bases). The CDR3 length is 14 residues. Germline CDR1 and CDR2: LGHNT and FRNRAP. The V end lost 1 base, the J end lost 3 bases, and 8 bases lay between the germline ends. In DNA form, the CDR3 reads TGTGCTAGTGGTTTGGACGGGGGTACAGATACGCAGTATTTT. It encodes CASGLDGGTDTQYF.

The chain links TRBV6-6 to TRBJ2-5; D might be TRBD2 (6 bases). The germline gives CDR1 MNHNY, CDR2 SVGAGI (reference sequence). The CDR3 length is 13 residues. Trimming removed 2 bases from V and 11 bases from J, with 15 bases in between. The CDR3 bases are TGTGCCAGCAGTTACCCCGGATCGGGGGAGCAGTACTTC. Its protein is CASSYPGSGEQYF.

A remark on this clone: The junction shows a germline mismatch at one end, possibly a read error. The chain has TRBV7-9 and TRBJ2-1, with D perhaps TRBD2 (6 bases). CDR1 and CDR2 (germline): SEHNR, FQNEAQ (reference sequence). The CDR3 is 15 residues long. The CDR3 bases are TGTTCCAGCAGCTCTTACGGGAGCTCCTACAATGAGCAGTTCTTC. Translation gives CSSSSYGSSYNEQFF.

This clone has more than one count but fewer than ten. This chain uses TRBV7-8 with TRBJ2-5, with 9 bases identical to TRBD1. The end of the DNA is better explained by TRBJ2-7, so the J call may be wrong. The length of the CDR3 is 16 residues. Germline CDR1 and CDR2: SGHVS and FQNEAQ. CDR3: CASSARPGTGTDEQYF. In DNA form, the CDR3 reads TGTGCCAGCAGCGCACGGCCAGGGACAGGGACTGACGAGCAGTACTTC.

The rearrangement joins TRBV4-1 to TRBJ2-1; perhaps TRBD2 as D (5 bases). Germline values: CDR1 MGHRA, CDR2 YSYEKL. This CDR3 has 15 residues. Trimming shortened V by 1 base and J by 8 bases, and 15 bases separated the two germline ends. The DNA for the CDR3 is TGCGCCAGCAGCCAAGTCAGCGCGGGTTTGTATGAGCAGTTCTTC. This translates into CASSQVSAGLYEQFF.

The chain employs TRBV7-9 and TRBJ2-7, with D tentatively TRBD1 (7 bases). The CDR3 spans 16 residues. V lost 2 bases and J 0 bases, leaving 14 bases between the germline ends. CDR1 and CDR2 (germline): SEHNR, FQNEAQ (reference sequence). The chain's CDR3 is CASSLFGGQSSYEQYF. The CDR3 DNA reads as TGTGCCAGCAGCTTATTCGGGGGACAGTCCTCCTACGAGCAGTACTTC.

The rearrangement uses TRBV6-1 and TRBJ2-7, with 8 bases that match TRBD2. The germline gives CDR1 MNHNS, CDR2 SASEGT. Trimming cost V 0 bases and J 3 bases; bases outside gene matches: 1. This CDR3 has 14 residues. Written as DNA, the CDR3 is TGTGCCAGCAGTGAAGCCAGCGGGAGCTACGAGCAGTACTTC. Protein: CASSEASGSYEQYF.

V and J are TRBV4-2 and TRBJ2-3; 11 bases match TRBD2. The CDR3 extends over 16 amino acids. In germline, CDR1 is LGHNA, CDR2 YNFKEQ. With V trimmed by 4 bases and J by 3 bases, 6 bases remained unmatched. CDR3 loop: CASSLAGTSGTDTQYF. Here the CDR3 DNA reads TGTGCCAGCAGCCTTGCCGGGACTAGCGGAACAGATACGCAGTATTTT.

The rearrangement uses TRBV25-1 and TRBJ1-2; D call uncertain. The V end lost 4 bases, the J end lost 8 bases, and 11 bases lay between the germline ends. Per germline, CDR1 MGHDK and CDR2 SYGVNS. The CDR3 spans 12 residues. CDR3 in amino acids: CASSATVTGYTF. Written as DNA, the CDR3 is TGTGCCAGCAGTGCTACGGTAACGGGCTACACCTTC.

This clone was seen a single time. The genes are TRBV6-1 and TRBJ2-2; TRBD1 matches 8 bases. Per germline, CDR1 MNHNS and CDR2 SASEGT. The V and J ends lost 4 bases and 1 base, in that order; junction bases with no gene match: 5. The CDR3 runs 16 residues. This chain's CDR3 is CASSGGQGENTGELFF. The CDR3 DNA follows: TGTGCCAGCAGTGGTGGACAGGGAGAGAACACCGGGGAGCTGTTTTTT.

V is TRBV11-3 and J is TRBJ2-7; maybe TRBD1 (6 bases). V dropped 7 bases and J dropped 5 bases, with 15 bases sitting between them. CDR3 length equals 13 residues. Germline CDR1 SGHNT, CDR2 YENEEA. Here the CDR3 DNA reads TGTGCCAGCAAGGGCAGGGGCAACCACGAGCAGTACTTC. Protein: CASKGRGNHEQYF.

This clone was detected once. The V and J genes are TRBV6-5 and TRBJ1-2; 7 bases align to TRBD1. Germline values: CDR1 MNHEY, CDR2 SVGAGI. The V and J ends lost 4 bases and 8 bases, in that order; junction bases with no gene match: 10. CDR3 length: 14 residues. This chain's CDR3 is CASSSSGKGGGYTF. The DNA for the CDR3 is TGTGCCAGCAGTTCCTCGGGAAAAGGGGGCGGCTACACCTTC.

This clone came up a few times. The J gene is TRBJ2-7, the V gene TRBV5-4, with TRBD2 identical over 9 bases. The CDR3 runs to 13 residues. Trimming cost V 4 bases and J 7 bases; bases outside gene matches: 6. Germline lookup yields CDR1 SGHNT and CDR2 YYREEE (reference sequence). CDR3 DNA: TGTGCCAGCAGCCCGGGACTAGCTGATGAGCAGTACTTC. Amino acids: CASSPGLADEQYF.

This clone was detected only a few times. The V and J genes are TRBV15 and TRBJ1-4; TRBD1 aligns across 7 bases. After removal of 1 base from V and 10 bases from J, the junction contained 12 bases not matched to a gene. In germline, CDR1 is LNHNV, CDR2 YYDKDF (reference sequence). The CDR3 totals 16 residues. In nucleotides, the CDR3 is TGTGCCACCAGCAGAGCCGGACAGGATGTACCTGGAAAACTGTTTTTT. Translating gives CATSRAGQDVPGKLFF.

This clone was seen a handful of times. The rearrangement joins TRBV30 to TRBJ2-1; TRBD2 matches at 16 bases. The CDR3 runs to 15 residues. V was pared by 5 bases and J by 7 bases, with 5 bases of the junction left unmatched. From germline, CDR1 is GTSNPN and CDR2 SVGIG (reference sequence). CDR3 sequence: CAWGTSGRAFNEQFF. CDR3 bases: TGTGCCTGGGGGACTAGCGGGAGGGCGTTTAATGAGCAGTTCTTC.

The chain employs TRBV28 and TRBJ2-7, with D perhaps TRBD2 (5 bases). V dropped 3 bases and J dropped 1 base, with 10 bases sitting between them. Germline CDR1 and CDR2: MDHEN and SYDVKM. The CDR3 is 14 amino acids. CDR3 in amino acids: CASSFGRRSYEQYF. The CDR3 DNA follows: TGTGCCAGCAGTTTCGGCAGGAGGTCCTACGAGCAGTACTTC.